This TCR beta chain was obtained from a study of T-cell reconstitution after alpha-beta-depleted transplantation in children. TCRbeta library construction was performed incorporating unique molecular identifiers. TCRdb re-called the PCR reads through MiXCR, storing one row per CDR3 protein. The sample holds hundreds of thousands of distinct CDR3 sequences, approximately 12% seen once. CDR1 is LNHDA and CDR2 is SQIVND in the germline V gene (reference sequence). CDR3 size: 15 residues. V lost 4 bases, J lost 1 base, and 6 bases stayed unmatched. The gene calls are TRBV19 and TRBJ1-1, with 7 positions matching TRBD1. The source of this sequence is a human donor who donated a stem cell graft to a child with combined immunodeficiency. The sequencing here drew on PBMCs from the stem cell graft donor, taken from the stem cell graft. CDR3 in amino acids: CASSRYTGANTEAFF. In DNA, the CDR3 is TGTGCCAGTAGTAGATACACAGGGGCGAACACTGAAGCTTTCTTT.